This TCR beta chain was obtained from a study of lymphopenia after photon versus proton radiotherapy. TCRdb keeps only in-frame clones here, not all; method: immunoSEQ multiplex PCR. The sample has 25,000 to 30,000 clones, approximately 90% seen once. The CDR3 runs to 17 residues. J was trimmed by 3 bases and V by 5 bases; bases with no gene match: 10. The germline gives CDR1 KGHSH, CDR2 LQKENI. The chain combines TRBV18 with TRBJ2-5; TRBD1 aligns across 12 bases. This TCR came from a woman aged 60-70 years with cholangiocarcinoma. Some clones in this sample may be carry-over from other donors' samples. The sequencing used peripheral blood, collected from a patient treated with proton-based radiotherapy. CDR3 residues: CASSSGQGAGNEETQYF. CDR3 coding DNA: TGTGCCAGCTCATCGGGACAGGGGGCGGGCAACGAAGAGACCCAGTACTTC.